The 22 T cell receptor beta chains presented below share a single source sample, sequenced in a study of CD8 T cells in ankylosing spondylitis. One entry per CDR3 protein, called by TCRdb with MiXCR from the 5' RACE reads. The top ten hold roughly 4.2% of the sample, which has under 250,000 distinct CDR3 sequences, 30% to 40% seen once. The specimen sequenced was blood, either unsorted or a sorted T cell fraction (not recorded which). The receptors come from a male donor with ankylosing spondylitis or in good health (not recorded which).

V gene TRBV6-5 combines with J gene TRBJ1-6; D is perhaps TRBD1 (6 bases). CDR3 length equals 17 residues. Germline CDR1 and CDR2: MNHEY and SVGAGI. Between the trimmed V and J ends, which lost 0 bases and 9 bases, there was a span of 18 bases. This CDR3 is CASSYSMTGSAISPLHF. The CDR3 region has the DNA TGTGCCAGCAGTTACTCGATGACAGGATCAGCTATTTCACCCCTCCACTTT.

The rearrangement joins TRBV7-9 to TRBJ2-3; possibly TRBD2 for D (6 bases). The CDR3 contains 15 residues. Germline V gives CDR1 SEHNR, CDR2 FQNEAQ (reference sequence). The V end lost 1 base, the J end lost 4 bases, and 12 bases lay between the germline ends. The CDR3 region is CASSLGGMEADTQYF. CDR3 nucleotide sequence: TGTGCCAGCAGCTTAGGCGGGATGGAGGCAGATACGCAGTATTTT.

This sequence joins TRBV20-1 and TRBJ2-6, with 8 bases fitting TRBD1. This CDR3 has 15 residues. CDR1 and CDR2 (germline): DFQATT, SNEGSKA (reference sequence). J gave up 0 bases and V 5 bases, and 3 bases lay outside the gene matches. As DNA, the CDR3 is TGCAGTGCTGGGGACAGGAACTCTGGGGCCAACGTCCTGACTTTC. Its translation: CSAGDRNSGANVLTF.

The chain uses TRBV5-1 and TRBJ2-1; TRBD1 aligns across 10 bases. Trimming at V came to 5 bases and at J to 1 base, leaving 3 bases not matched to a gene. Germline V gives CDR1 SGHRS, CDR2 YFSETQ. The CDR3 covers 15 residues. The CDR3 DNA reads TGCGCCAGCAGGGGACAGGGGAGGTCCTACAATGAGCAGTTCTTC. This gives the protein CASRGQGRSYNEQFF.

This clonotype was observed a few times. V is TRBV20-1 and J is TRBJ1-6; tentative D call: TRBD1 (6 bases). V was cut by 0 bases and J by 5 bases, with 11 bases left in between. The CDR3 contains 15 residues. Germline CDR1 is DFQATT and CDR2 is SNEGSKA (reference sequence). The CDR3: CSAREQGFNNSPLHF. For the CDR3, the DNA is TGCAGTGCTAGAGAACAGGGCTTTAATAATTCACCCCTCCACTTT.

The chain is built from TRBV29-1 and TRBJ2-3; TRBD1 matches at 7 bases. The CDR3 spans 13 residues. Trimming cost V 6 bases and J 0 bases; bases outside gene matches: 3. Germline values: CDR1 SQVTM, CDR2 ANQGSEA. The CDR3 protein is CSVQGRSTDTQYF. The DNA of the CDR3 is TGCAGCGTACAGGGGCGGAGCACAGATACGCAGTATTTT.

The chain combines TRBV20-1 with TRBJ1-3; D is perhaps TRBD1 (5 bases). The CDR3 sequence is 12 residues long. V was clipped by 3 bases and J by 4 bases, with 7 bases between them. Germline-derived CDR1 and CDR2 are DFQATT and SNEGSKA (reference sequence). Here the CDR3 DNA reads TGCAGTGCTAGTTCAGGGGGAAACACCATATATTTT. Translated, it gives CSASSGGNTIYF.

This clonotype has only a few counts. The chain employs TRBV29-1 and TRBJ2-7, with 11 bases fitting TRBD1. The CDR3 runs 12 residues. The V and J ends lost 1 base and 12 bases, in that order; junction bases with no gene match: 5. Germline values: CDR1 SQVTM, CDR2 ANQGSEA. CDR3 residues: CSVEGGTGGTYF. DNA for the CDR3: TGCAGCGTTGAAGGCGGGACAGGGGGGACGTACTTC.

The gene calls are TRBV12-3 or TRBV12-4 and TRBJ2-3; TRBD1 might be the D (5 bases). The CDR3 sequence is 15 residues long. The V and J ends lost 6 bases and 2 bases respectively, with 15 bases between them. The chain's CDR3 is CASRVRVPNTDTQYF. In DNA, the CDR3 is TGTGCCAGCAGGGTCAGGGTCCCTAACACAGATACGCAGTATTTT.

The chain has TRBV6-1 and TRBJ1-5; D is uncertain. Trimming took off 4 bases at V and 3 bases at J, with 13 bases between the two ends. The CDR3 loop spans 15 amino acids. The germline V gene encodes CDR1 MNHNS and CDR2 SASEGT. CDR3 residues: CASSVARRNNQPQHF. Here the CDR3 DNA reads TGTGCCAGCAGTGTTGCTCGCAGAAACAATCAGCCCCAGCATTTT.

This clonotype has more than one count but fewer than ten. This chain joins TRBV5-1 and TRBJ2-1, with a tentative D call TRBD1 (6 bases). This CDR3 contains 15 residues. The germline V gene encodes CDR1 SGHRS and CDR2 YFSETQ. V was pared by 0 bases and J by 9 bases, with 16 bases between. This CDR3 is CASSLDLGAVAEQFF. CDR3 bases: TGCGCCAGCAGCTTGGATCTGGGGGCCGTGGCTGAGCAGTTCTTC.

This sequence joins TRBV11-1 and TRBJ2-7; possibly TRBD2 for D (5 bases). The CDR3 is 14 residues long. The V gene's germline CDR1 is SGHAT and CDR2 FQDESV (reference sequence). With 1 base removed from V and 6 bases from J, the gap between germline ends came to 13 bases. The CDR3 DNA is TGTGCCAGCAGCTTAGGCGGTTTACGGGGCGAGCAGTACTTC. Translation: CASSLGGLRGEQYF.

This clonotype was picked up a small number of times. The genes are TRBV11-2 and TRBJ2-1; 7 positions match TRBD2. V was pared by 5 bases and J by 5 bases, with 9 bases of the junction left unmatched. This CDR3 region has 15 residues. Germline CDR1 and CDR2: SGHAT and FQNNGV. The CDR3 DNA reads as TGTGCCAGCAGCCGGATCCCGGGGACTAACAATGAGCAGTTCTTC. Translating it yields CASSRIPGTNNEQFF.

The chain uses TRBV20-1 and TRBJ2-5; maybe TRBD1 (6 bases). Germline CDR1 reads DFQATT; CDR2 reads SNEGSKA (reference sequence). The CDR3 spans 12 residues. Trimming stripped 5 bases from V and 5 bases from J, with 12 bases between. The CDR3 DNA is TGCAGTGCTCCTAGCCAGGGGGAGACCCAGTACTTC. Encoded protein: CSAPSQGETQYF.

Regarding this clonotype: Compared with germline, one end of the junction differs, possibly owing to a read error. CDR3 in DNA: TGTACCAGCAGTCTGGCGGGGGGAGGAGGGACTAGCCAAGAGACCCAGTACTTC. This sequence encodes CTSSLAGGGGTSQETQYF. The chain uses TRBV2 and TRBJ2-5; 8 nucleotides line up with TRBD2. Per germline, CDR1 SNHLY and CDR2 FYNNEI. This CDR3 is built from 18 residues.

V gene TRBV6-5 combines with J gene TRBJ1-5; D may be TRBD1 (5 bases). The CDR3 runs to 12 residues. CDR1 MNHEY and CDR2 SVGAGI come from the germline V gene. V dropped 9 bases and J dropped 4 bases, with 10 bases sitting between them. CDR3 DNA sequence: TGTGCCAGAACAACAGGAAATCAGCCCCAGCATTTT. It specifies CARTTGNQPQHF.

The V call is TRBV20-1, the J call TRBJ2-7; possibly TRBD1 for D (6 bases). The CDR3 runs 15 residues. Per the germline V gene, CDR1 is DFQATT and CDR2 is SNEGSKA (reference sequence). Between the trimmed V and J ends, which lost 0 bases and 5 bases, there was a span of 17 bases. In nucleotides, the CDR3 is TGCAGTGCTAGAGATCCCTATGCAGGGGTGGACGAGCAGTACTTC. Translating it yields CSARDPYAGVDEQYF.

This clonotype turned up a few times. DNA of the CDR3: TGCAGTGCTAGTTGGGGAAGTGGCTACACCTTC. It encodes CSASWGSGYTF. The V call is TRBV20-1, the J call TRBJ1-2, with D unclear. V lost 3 bases and J lost 7, with 9 bases in between. The CDR3 covers 11 residues. In germline, CDR1 is DFQATT, CDR2 SNEGSKA (reference sequence).

This clonotype has just a few counts. CDR3 DNA sequence: TGTGCCAGCAGCTTGGTTATGGGCCCAGATACGCAGTATTTT. It specifies CASSLVMGPDTQYF. The genes are TRBV7-9 and TRBJ2-3, with D hard to call. The V and J ends lost 3 bases and 4 bases respectively, with 11 bases between them. This CDR3 has 14 amino acids. The germline CDR1 and CDR2 sequences are SEHNR and FQNEAQ (reference sequence). Looking up the rest from reference TRBV7-9 and TRBJ2-3 gives the full variable domain: DTGVSQNPRHKITKRGQNVTFRCDPISEHNRLYWYRQTLGQGPEFLTYFQNEAQLEKSRLLSDRFSAERPKGSFSTLEIQRTEQGDSAMYLCASSLVMGPDTQYFGPGTRLTVL.

V gene TRBV6-5 combines with J gene TRBJ2-1; 7 bases map to TRBD2. Trimming took 2 bases from V and 5 from J; bases not matched to a gene: 3. Germline lookup yields CDR1 MNHEY and CDR2 SVGAGI. The CDR3 consists of 14 residues. The CDR3 region is CASSYGGVHNEQFF. The CDR3 DNA is TGTGCCAGCAGTTACGGGGGGGTTCACAATGAGCAGTTCTTC.

This clonotype was counted a few times. The chain carries TRBV29-1 and TRBJ1-2, with 10 bases that match TRBD1. The V and J ends lost 5 bases and 4 bases, in that order; junction bases with no gene match: 4. In germline, CDR1 is SQVTM, CDR2 ANQGSEA. The CDR3 is 13 residues long. The CDR3 reads CSVNDRGPYGYTF. CDR3 DNA: TGCAGCGTTAATGACAGGGGGCCCTATGGCTACACCTTC.

This chain connects TRBV19 to TRBJ1-5, with 9 bases that match TRBD1. The germline gives CDR1 LNHDA, CDR2 SQIVND (reference sequence). V was pared by 1 base and J by 6 bases, with 7 bases of the junction left unmatched. This CDR3 region has 16 residues. CDR3 sequence (DNA): TGTGCCAGTAGTATAGCGGACAGGGGCAACGGTCAGCCCCAGCATTTT. Protein sequence: CASSIADRGNGQPQHF.